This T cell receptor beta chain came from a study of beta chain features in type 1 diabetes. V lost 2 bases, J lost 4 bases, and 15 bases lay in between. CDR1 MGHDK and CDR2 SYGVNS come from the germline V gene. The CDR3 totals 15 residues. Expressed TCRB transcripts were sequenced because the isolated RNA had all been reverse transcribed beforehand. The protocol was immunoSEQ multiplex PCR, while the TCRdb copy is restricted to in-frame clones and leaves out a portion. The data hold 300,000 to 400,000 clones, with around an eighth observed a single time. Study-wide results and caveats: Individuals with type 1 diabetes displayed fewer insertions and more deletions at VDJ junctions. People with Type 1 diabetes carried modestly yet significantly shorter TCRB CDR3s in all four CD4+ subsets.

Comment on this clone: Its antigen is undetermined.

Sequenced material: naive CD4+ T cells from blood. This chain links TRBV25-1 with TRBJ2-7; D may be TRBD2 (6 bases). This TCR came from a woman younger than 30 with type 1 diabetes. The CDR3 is CASSEGGTPTYEQYF. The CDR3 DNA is TGTGCCAGCAGTGAAGGCGGGACGCCGACTTACGAGCAGTACTTC.